This T cell receptor beta chain was obtained from a study of OX40 agonist ivuxolimab in advanced cancers. Study-level information: Patients receiving dose escalation had hepatocellular carcinoma, melanoma, renal cell or head and neck cancer. Three partial responders included one hepatocellular carcinoma patient and two cutaneous melanoma patients.

Study-wide results and caveats: The antigen specificity of the peripheral T cells (those that were expanded) was not determined.

Between the trimmed V and J ends, which lost 5 bases and 5 bases, there was a span of 12 bases. The CDR3 sequence is 14 residues long. Looked up from germline, CDR1 is SEHNR and CDR2 is FQNEAQ (reference sequence). Produced via immunoSEQ multiplex PCR; TCRdb's table is partial and in-frame only. The profile shows around 94,000 clones, approximately 89% of them singletons. Details on this clone: The target antigen is unknown.

This specimen was CD4+ or CD8+ T cells sorted from blood, taken in a trial of the OX40 agonist ivuxolimab. V usage is TRBV7-9 and J usage is TRBJ1-4; D not certain. The origin of this receptor is an adult with an advanced solid tumor such as melanoma, head and neck, liver or kidney cancer. CDR3 region: CASSPRGWNEKLFF. CDR3 coding DNA: TGTGCCAGCAGCCCCCGTGGGTGGAATGAAAAACTGTTTTTT.